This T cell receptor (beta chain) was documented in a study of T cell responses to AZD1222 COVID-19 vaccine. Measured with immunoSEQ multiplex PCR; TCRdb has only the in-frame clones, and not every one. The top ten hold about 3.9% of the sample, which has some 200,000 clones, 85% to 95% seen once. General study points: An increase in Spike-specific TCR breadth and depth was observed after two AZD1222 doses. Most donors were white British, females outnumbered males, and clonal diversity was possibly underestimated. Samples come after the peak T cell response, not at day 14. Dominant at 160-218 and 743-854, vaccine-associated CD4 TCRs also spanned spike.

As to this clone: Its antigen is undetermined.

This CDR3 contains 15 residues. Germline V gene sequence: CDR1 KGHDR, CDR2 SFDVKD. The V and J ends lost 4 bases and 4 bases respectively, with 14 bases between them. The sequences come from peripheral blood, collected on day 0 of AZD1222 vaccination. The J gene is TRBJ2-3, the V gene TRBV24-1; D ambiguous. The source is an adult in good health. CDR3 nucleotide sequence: TGTGCCACCAGTGACCCTAATCTTTTACCAGATACGCAGTATTTT. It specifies CATSDPNLLPDTQYF.